These T cell receptor beta chains were read from a single sample in a study of blood T cells in healthy people across ages. One entry per CDR3 protein results from TCRdb running MiXCR on the 5' RACE reads. The profile covers over a million distinct CDR3 sequences, with around two fifths appearing a single time and 7.9% taken by the ten largest. The source material was blood. The receptor source for this set is a woman younger than 35 in good health. Both conserved end residues are part of each CDR3. A D gene is named only where the DNA matches it firmly. Clone size is not always given. Where it is, it says once, few, many or a class for expanded clones.

abundance,j_gene,d_gene,v_gene,CDR3aa,CDR3nt
NA,TRBJ1-2,TRBD1,TRBV7-9,CASSLAGGTSGYTF,TGTGCCAGCAGCTTGGCAGGGGGAACCTCTGGCTACACCTTC
NA,TRBJ2-7,NA,TRBV6-1,CASSGDPRSEQYF,TGTGCCAGCAGTGGCGACCCAAGAAGCGAGCAGTACTTC
NA,TRBJ2-1,NA,TRBV5-1,CASSLWGIAESSYNEQFF,TGCGCCAGCAGCTTGTGGGGTATAGCGGAGAGCTCCTACAATGAGCAGTTCTTC
many,TRBJ2-3,TRBD2,TRBV10-3,CAIRPTSGAYTDTQYF,TGTGCCATCAGGCCGACTAGCGGGGCCTACACAGATACGCAGTATTTT
NA,TRBJ2-4,NA,TRBV7-8,CTSSLEGTRRPASYNEQYF,TGTACCAGCAGCTTAGAGGGGACGAGGAGACCGGCATCCTACAATGAGCAGTACTTC
NA,TRBJ2-7,NA,TRBV25-1,CASSQGLTYNEQYF,TGTGCCAGCAGTCAGGGTTTAACGTACAATGAGCAGTACTTC
NA,TRBJ2-1,NA,TRBV4-1,CASSSTPADEQFF,TGCGCCAGCAGCTCGACCCCTGCGGATGAGCAGTTCTTC
NA,TRBJ2-1,NA,TRBV10-3,CAISALQGDYNEQFF,TGTGCCATCAGTGCCCTCCAGGGTGACTACAATGAGCAGTTCTTC
NA,TRBJ2-1,NA,TRBV5-1,CASSLEIGHLPHEYNEQFF,TGCGCCAGCAGCTTGGAGATTGGACACTTGCCCCACGAATACAATGAGCAGTTCTTC
few,TRBJ2-1,NA,TRBV7-6,CASSLFGGRPYNEQFF,TGTGCCAGCAGCTTATTCGGAGGGAGGCCATACAATGAGCAGTTCTTC
NA,TRBJ2-7,TRBD1,TRBV25-1,CASSEYFGQGFYEQYF,TGTGCCAGCAGTGAATATTTCGGACAGGGGTTTTACGAGCAGTACTTC
NA,TRBJ1-2,NA,TRBV24-1,CATSDYGAGGYTF,TGTGCCACCAGTGATTACGGGGCCGGTGGCTACACCTTC
few,TRBJ2-1,NA,TRBV6-5,CASSDYSEQFF,TGTGCCAGCAGTGACTACAGTGAGCAGTTCTTC
NA,TRBJ1-2,NA,TRBV7-3,CASSPRGAQDGYTF,TGTGCCAGCAGCCCACGGGGCGCCCAGGATGGCTACACCTTC
NA,TRBJ2-1,TRBD2,TRBV5-1,CASSSTSGFLPFGEQFF,TGCGCCAGCAGCTCGACTAGCGGGTTTTTGCCCTTTGGTGAGCAGTTCTTC
NA,TRBJ2-1,NA,TRBV5-1,CASSLAVPFSSEQFF,TGCGCCAGCAGCTTGGCAGTTCCCTTTTCGAGTGAGCAGTTCTTC
NA,TRBJ2-2,TRBD2,TRBV10-3,CAISEWREVTGELFF,TGTGCCATCAGTGAATGGCGGGAGGTGACCGGGGAGCTGTTTTTT
NA,TRBJ1-1,NA,TRBV4-2,CASSQEKTVNTEAFF,TGTGCCAGCAGCCAAGAAAAGACTGTGAACACTGAAGCTTTCTTT
NA,TRBJ1-2,NA,TRBV20-1,CSAPGGHYGYTF,TGCAGTGCTCCCGGGGGGCATTATGGCTACACCTTC
NA,TRBJ2-3,NA,TRBV3-1,CASSPGRREHTDTQYF,TGTGCCAGCAGCCCCGGTCGACGGGAGCATACAGATACGCAGTATTTT
NA,TRBJ2-7,NA,TRBV6-6,CASSYSGSDEQYF,TGTGCCAGCAGTTACTCTGGGAGCGACGAGCAGTACTTC
NA,TRBJ1-1,NA,TRBV9,CASSPSIWTEAFF,TGTGCCAGCAGCCCCTCGATCTGGACTGAAGCTTTCTTT
many,TRBJ1-2,NA,TRBV4-2,CASSQGFEGGGYTF,TGTGCCAGCAGCCAAGGATTCGAGGGTGGTGGCTACACCTTC
NA,TRBJ1-5,NA,TRBV6-5,CASSDSRQIQPQHF,TGTGCCAGCAGTGACTCGAGACAGATCCAGCCCCAGCATTTT
once,TRBJ2-7,TRBD1,TRBV5-1,CASSYDPDRSSYEQYF,TGCGCCAGCAGCTACGACCCGGACAGGAGCTCCTACGAGCAGTACTTC
few,TRBJ2-1,TRBD2,TRBV4-1,CASSLSGGRAGSDEQFF,TGCGCCAGCAGCCTCTCGGGGGGACGAGCGGGATCGGATGAGCAGTTCTTC
NA,TRBJ1-6,NA,TRBV3-1,CASKDRSSYNSPLHF,TGTGCCAGCAAAGACAGGAGCTCCTATAATTCACCCCTCCACTTT
few,TRBJ2-3,TRBD2,TRBV20-1,CSADSGRAQYF,TGCAGTGCCGACAGCGGGAGGGCGCAGTATTTT
NA,TRBJ2-5,NA,TRBV25-1,CASSEQVVQETQYF,TGTGCCAGCAGTGAACAGGTCGTCCAAGAGACCCAGTACTTC
few,TRBJ1-1,TRBD1,TRBV20-1,CSARDWGTGTGNTEAFF,TGCAGTGCAAGAGACTGGGGAACCGGGACAGGGAACACTGAAGCTTTCTTT
NA,TRBJ2-1,TRBD1,TRBV6-5,CASSHNRQGVYNEQFF,TGTGCCAGCAGTCACAATAGACAGGGGGTATACAATGAGCAGTTCTTC
few,TRBJ2-5,NA,TRBV7-2,CASSLVKGDETQYF,TGTGCCAGCAGCTTAGTTAAGGGGGACGAGACCCAGTACTTC
few,TRBJ2-2,NA,TRBV10-3,CAISDPPQGTNTGELFF,TGTGCCATCAGTGATCCCCCCCAGGGGACGAACACCGGGGAGCTGTTTTTT
NA,TRBJ2-4,TRBD2,TRBV27,CASSGLAGAEEQYF,TGTGCCAGCAGTGGGTTAGCGGGGGCTGAAGAGCAGTACTTC
NA,TRBJ2-4,NA,TRBV5-5,CASSLVGLKDIQYF,TGTGCCAGCAGCTTGGTTGGGCTAAAGGACATTCAGTACTTC
few,TRBJ2-3,TRBD2,TRBV7-2,CASRSIAGGLFDTQYF,TGTGCCAGCAGATCGATAGCGGGGGGGCTATTTGATACGCAGTATTTT
few,TRBJ2-2,NA,TRBV9,CASSPIEKGRTGELFF,TGTGCTAGCAGCCCCATCGAGAAGGGAAGGACCGGGGAGCTGTTTTTT
many,TRBJ2-4,TRBD2,TRBV7-2,CASSLRLAGVGKNIQYF,TGTGCCAGCAGCTTACGACTAGCGGGAGTAGGCAAAAACATTCAGTACTTC
few,TRBJ2-1,TRBD2,TRBV7-2,CASSSRLAAEQFF,TGTGCCAGCAGCTCCCGACTAGCCGCTGAGCAGTTCTTC
NA,TRBJ2-2,NA,TRBV25-1,CACSGMVPGTPWGLFF,TGTGCCTGCAGCGGAATGGTACCCGGGACCCCCTGGGGGCTGTTTTTT
few,TRBJ2-5,TRBD2,TRBV12-3/TRBV12-4,CASGDIRVAGEETQYF,TGTGCCAGCGGCGACATTCGAGTAGCGGGGGAAGAGACCCAGTACTTC
NA,TRBJ2-5,TRBD2,TRBV2,CASSVGSGRDQETQYF,TGTGCCAGCAGTGTTGGCAGCGGGAGGGATCAAGAGACCCAGTACTTC
many,TRBJ2-1,TRBD2,TRBV7-3,CASSLLAGNEQFF,TGCGCCAGCAGCTTACTAGCGGGTAATGAGCAGTTCTTC
NA,TRBJ2-2,NA,TRBV19,CASSPRPVNTGELFF,TGTGCCAGTAGTCCGAGGCCGGTGAACACCGGGGAGCTGTTTTTT
NA,TRBJ1-6,NA,TRBV4-2,CASSQGMVAGQGDSPLHF,TGTGCCAGCAGCCAAGGAATGGTGGCAGGCCAAGGGGATTCACCCCTCCACTTT
few,TRBJ2-1,TRBD2,TRBV6-6,CASSYRSSGGSEQFF,TGTGCCAGCAGTTACAGGTCTAGCGGCGGTAGTGAGCAGTTCTTC
few,TRBJ2-7,TRBD1,TRBV20-1,CSASHLAGTGGYEQYF,TGCAGTGCTAGTCACTTGGCGGGGACAGGCGGCTACGAGCAGTACTTC
few,TRBJ1-6,NA,TRBV20-1,CSARPDRSNSPLHF,TGCAGTGCTAGACCGGACAGAAGTAATTCACCCCTCCACTTT
NA,TRBJ2-7,NA,TRBV7-8,CASSLGGTGTPYEQYF,TGTGCCAGCAGCTTAGGGGGGACGGGGACTCCCTACGAGCAGTACTTC
few,TRBJ1-1,NA,TRBV27,CASRQGPWETEAFF,TGTGCCAGCAGGCAGGGCCCGTGGGAGACTGAAGCTTTCTTT
NA,TRBJ1-3,NA,TRBV2,CASSEAGIAGNTIYF,TGTGCCAGCAGTGAAGCGGGCATTGCTGGAAACACCATATATTTT
NA,TRBJ1-2,NA,TRBV28,CATAKPGHYGYTF,TGTGCCACCGCGAAACCCGGACACTATGGCTACACCTTC
NA,TRBJ2-3,NA,TRBV24-1,CATSEDGPYTDTQYF,TGTGCCACCAGTGAAGACGGGCCTTACACAGATACGCAGTATTTT
few,TRBJ2-3,NA,TRBV11-2,CASSLHGDTQYF,TGTGCCAGCAGTTTACACGGAGATACGCAGTATTTT
NA,TRBJ1-5,TRBD1,TRBV4-1,CASSQDGTAVGPQHF,TGCGCCAGCAGCCAAGATGGGACAGCAGTGGGGCCCCAGCATTTT
few,TRBJ2-5,NA,TRBV29-1,CSVRDIKYQETQYF,TGCAGCGTTAGGGATATCAAGTACCAAGAGACCCAGTACTTC
many,TRBJ2-3,NA,TRBV25-1,CASSEVLSTDTQYF,TGTGCCAGCAGTGAAGTCCTTAGCACAGATACGCAGTATTTT
few,TRBJ2-6,NA,TRBV12-3/TRBV12-4,CASSFETSGANVLTF,TGTGCCAGCAGTTTTGAGACATCTGGGGCCAACGTCCTGACTTTC